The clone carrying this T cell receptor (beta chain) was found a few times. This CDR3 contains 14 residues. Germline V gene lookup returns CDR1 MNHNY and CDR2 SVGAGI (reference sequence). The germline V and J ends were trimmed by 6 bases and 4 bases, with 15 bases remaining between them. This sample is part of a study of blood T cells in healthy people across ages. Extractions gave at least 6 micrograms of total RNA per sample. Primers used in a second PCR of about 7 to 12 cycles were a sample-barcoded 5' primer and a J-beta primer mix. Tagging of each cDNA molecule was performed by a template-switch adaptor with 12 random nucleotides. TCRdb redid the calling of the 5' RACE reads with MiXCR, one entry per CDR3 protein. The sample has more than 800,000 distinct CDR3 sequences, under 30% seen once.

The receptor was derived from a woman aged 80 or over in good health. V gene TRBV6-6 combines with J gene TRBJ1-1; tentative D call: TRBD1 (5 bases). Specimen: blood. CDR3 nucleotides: TGTGCCAGCAGAGCCCCGGGGGGTCGCACTGAAGCTTTCTTT. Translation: CASRAPGGRTEAFF.